Following are 25 T cell receptor beta chains from one sample sequenced in a study of long-term antiretroviral therapy in people with HIV. Researchers report immunoSEQ v3.0 was run at survey level. The assay was immunoSEQ multiplex PCR, and TCRdb's table has in-frame clones only and misses some. The sample lists roughly 44,000 clones; about 96% were seen once. Sample: unsorted PBMCs, taken 3.7 years after starting antiretroviral therapy. The receptors shown here come from a woman between 50 and 59 years old with HIV.

The CDR3 DNA reads TGTGCCAGCAGTTACTCGGCAGGTTCTAACTATGGCTACACCTTC. Its protein product is CASSYSAGSNYGYTF. The rearrangement links TRBV6-6 to TRBJ1-2; D is unresolved. V was clipped by 0 bases and J by 0 bases, with 8 bases between them. Germline V lookup: CDR1 MNHNY, CDR2 SVGAGI (reference sequence). CDR3 length: 15 residues.

CDR3 bases: TGTGCCAGCCTAAGCGGGTCGTATGGCTACACCTTC. Amino acid sequence: CASLSGSYGYTF. The chain recombines TRBV6-5 with TRBJ1-2; D uncertain. Between the trimmed V and J ends, which lost 8 bases and 5 bases, there was a span of 12 bases. The germline V gene encodes CDR1 MNHEY and CDR2 SVGAGI. The CDR3 is 12 amino acids.

The CDR3 DNA follows: TGCGCCAGCAGCTTGAACAGGGGTGGCGACGAGCAGTACTTC. It encodes CASSLNRGGDEQYF. The chain carries TRBV5-1 and TRBJ2-7; 7 positions match TRBD1. Germline V gene data show CDR1 as SGHRS and CDR2 as YFSETQ. J lost 5 bases, V lost 1 base, and 6 bases had no gene match. The CDR3 length is 14 residues.

The rearrangement uses TRBV6-6 and TRBJ2-5; TRBD1 agrees at 10 bases. Germline lookup yields CDR1 MNHNY and CDR2 SVGAGI (reference sequence). V dropped 0 bases and J dropped 5; count of bases not matched to a gene: 3. The CDR3 is 15 amino acids. CDR3 in amino acids: CASSYSGQGGETQYF. As DNA, the CDR3 is TGTGCCAGCAGTTACTCAGGACAGGGGGGCGAGACCCAGTACTTC.

The chain has TRBV7-3 and TRBJ1-1; D is uncertain. The germline CDR1 and CDR2 sequences are SGHTA and FQGTGA. V was trimmed by 5 bases and J by 1 base, leaving 8 bases between them. The CDR3 is made up of 13 amino acids. The CDR3 is CASSQGRNTEAFF. The CDR3 DNA reads as TGTGCCAGCAGCCAAGGCAGGAACACTGAAGCTTTCTTT.

The gene calls are TRBV7-2 and TRBJ2-1; 7 bases agree with TRBD2. Trimming at V came to 5 bases and at J to 6 bases, leaving 7 bases not matched to a gene. This CDR3 has 14 amino acids. Per the germline V gene, CDR1 is SGHTA and CDR2 is FQGNSA. The CDR3 DNA is TGTGCCAGCAGCCCAAGACTAGCCCGCAATGAGCAGTTCTTC. This translates into CASSPRLARNEQFF.

The gene calls are TRBV6-6 and TRBJ2-5; 9 bases line up with TRBD1. Germline CDR1 MNHNY, CDR2 SVGAGI (reference sequence). The CDR3 extends over 15 amino acids. V shed 0 bases and J 4 bases; nucleotides not matched to a gene: 3. The CDR3 sequence: CASSYSGTGRETQYF. The CDR3 region has the DNA TGTGCCAGCAGTTACTCCGGGACAGGGCGAGAGACCCAGTACTTC.

The chain uses TRBV4-1 and TRBJ1-2, with a weak D call TRBD1 (5 bases). The germline V and J ends were trimmed by 0 bases and 4 bases, with 9 bases remaining between them. Germline values: CDR1 MGHRA, CDR2 YSYEKL. This CDR3 is 14 amino acids long. The CDR3 region has the DNA TGCGCCAGCAGCCAAGATCGCGGGGGCTATGGCTACACCTTC. Its protein is CASSQDRGGYGYTF.

This clone came up once. V and J are TRBV6-6 and TRBJ2-3; either TRBD1 or TRBD2 may fit D (6 bases each). Trimming stripped 6 bases from V and 6 bases from J, with 19 bases between. The CDR3 contains 15 residues. CDR1 and CDR2 (germline): MNHNY, SVGAGI (reference sequence). The CDR3 coding sequence is TGTGCCAGCAGGGCCGGGGGCTTGGTATCGGATACGCAGTATTTT. As protein: CASRAGGLVSDTQYF.

The chain links TRBV4-3 to TRBJ1-2; D gene ambiguous. V lost 1 base to trimming and J lost 4 bases, with 10 bases between them. CDR3 size: 14 residues. Germline V lookup: CDR1 LGHNA, CDR2 YSLEER. DNA of the CDR3: TGCGCCAGCAGCCAAGGGATTCCCCTCTATGGCTACACCTTC. Translating gives CASSQGIPLYGYTF.

The chain has TRBV27 and TRBJ2-7, with 7 positions matching TRBD1. Trimming took 7 bases from V and 6 from J; bases not matched to a gene: 18. Germline V gene lookup returns CDR1 MNHEY and CDR2 SMNVEV (reference sequence). This CDR3 is 16 amino acids long. CDR3 DNA sequence: TGTGCCAGCAACCGACAGGGTCGAACTACTACTAGCGAGCAGTACTTC. Protein: CASNRQGRTTTSEQYF.

This chain joins TRBV9 and TRBJ2-1, with 14 bases that match TRBD2. The CDR3 covers 17 residues. CDR1 and CDR2 from the germline V gene are SGDLS and YYNGEE. With 3 bases clipped from V and 7 bases from J, the junction kept 9 bases outside the gene matches. The DNA for the CDR3 is TGTGCCAGCAGCGCCCTGGGTAGACTAGCGGGGGGGAATGAGCAGTTCTTC. Translation gives CASSALGRLAGGNEQFF. The whole variable domain, remainder taken from reference TRBV9 and TRBJ2-1, is DSGVTQTPKHLITATGQRVTLRCSPRSGDLSVYWYQQSLDQGLQFLIQYYNGEERAKGNILERFSAQQFPDLHSELNLSSLELGDSALYFCASSALGRLAGGNEQFFGPGTRLTVL.

This chain uses TRBV6-6 with TRBJ2-5, with 8 bases matching TRBD1. The CDR3 spans 15 residues. J lost 0 bases, V lost 6 bases, and 6 bases had no gene match. CDR1 is MNHNY, CDR2 SVGAGI, per germline (reference sequence). CDR3 residues: CASSSQGAHQETQYF. The CDR3 nucleotides are TGTGCCAGCAGCTCTCAGGGGGCGCACCAAGAGACCCAGTACTTC.

The chain uses TRBV2 and TRBJ1-4, with 7 bases that match TRBD1. The CDR3 runs 16 residues. In germline, CDR1 is SNHLY, CDR2 FYNNEI. Germline trimming cut 7 bases from V and 4 bases from J; bases unmatched to any gene: 12. CDR3 in amino acids: CASTKELAGGNEKLFF. The CDR3 nucleotides are TGTGCCAGCACCAAAGAGCTGGCAGGGGGTAATGAAAAACTGTTTTTT.

About this clone: Germline is not matched at one junction end, which may reflect a read error. The chain combines TRBV28 with TRBJ2-2; D gene ambiguous. Germline V gives CDR1 MDHEN, CDR2 SYDVKM. This CDR3 spans 16 amino acids. CDR3 nucleotide sequence: TGTGCCAGCAGTTTTTGGTTATCGCCGAAGACCGGGGAGCTGTTTTTT. This codes for CASSFWLSPKTGELFF.

J is TRBJ1-1 and V is TRBV4-1, with D possibly TRBD1 on 5 matching bases. The CDR3 contains 15 residues. V lost 0 bases to trimming and J lost 1 base, with 9 bases between them. The germline V gene encodes CDR1 MGHRA and CDR2 YSYEKL. CDR3 sequence (DNA): TGCGCCAGCAGCCAAGATGAGGGGAAGAACACTGAAGCTTTCTTT. Its protein product is CASSQDEGKNTEAFF.

This clone was picked up one time. The rearrangement links TRBV27 to TRBJ2-2; no clear D gene. Germline CDR1 reads MNHEY; CDR2 reads SMNVEV (reference sequence). V was cut by 3 bases and J by 1 base, with 12 bases left in between. The length of the CDR3 is 16 residues. CDR3 bases: TGTGCCAGCAGTTTCGGACGGATCAAGAACACCGGGGAGCTGTTTTTT. Translated, it gives CASSFGRIKNTGELFF.

CDR3 region: CASSFQTATSGNTIYF. DNA of the CDR3: TGTGCCAGCAGCTTCCAGACAGCGACTTCTGGAAACACCATATATTTT. This chain joins TRBV5-6 and TRBJ1-3; D possibly corresponds to TRBD1 (5 bases). This CDR3 spans 16 amino acids. Germline V gene lookup returns CDR1 SGHDT and CDR2 YYEEEE. V gave up 2 bases and J gave up 1 base, with 13 bases separating them. Combining the CDR3 with reference TRBV5-6 and TRBJ1-3 gives the whole variable domain DAGVTQSPTHLIKTRGQQVTLRCSPKSGHDTVSWYQQALGQGPQFIFQYYEEEERQRGNFPDRFSGHQFPNYSSELNVNALLLGDSALYLCASSFQTATSGNTIYFGEGSWLTVV.

The sample holds one count of this clone. This sequence joins TRBV19 and TRBJ2-1; 8 positions match TRBD2. The CDR3 totals 13 residues. V lost 6 bases and J lost 2; bases outside the gene matches: 0. From germline, CDR1 is LNHDA and CDR2 SQIVND (reference sequence). The DNA of the CDR3 is TGTGCCAGTAGCGGGGGGGCCTACAATGAGCAGTTCTTC. It translates to CASSGGAYNEQFF.

The genes are TRBV19 and TRBJ1-6, with 7 bases identical to TRBD1. Trimming removed 7 bases from V and 6 bases from J; junction bases left unmatched: 6. Germline V gene data show CDR1 as LNHDA and CDR2 as SQIVND (reference sequence). There are 14 residues in the CDR3. The CDR3 here is CASNSGQSNSPLHF. CDR3 nucleotides: TGTGCCAGTAATTCGGGACAGTCTAATTCACCCCTCCACTTT.

The chain combines TRBV19 with TRBJ2-7; D uncertain. The CDR3 covers 9 residues. CDR1 is LNHDA, CDR2 SQIVND, per germline (reference sequence). V lost 7 bases and J 6 bases, leaving 4 bases between the germline ends. In nucleotides, the CDR3 is TGTGCCAGTAATCTCGAGCAGTACTTC. It encodes CASNLEQYF.

The chain carries TRBV5-4 and TRBJ2-7; D unclear. This CDR3 spans 14 amino acids. Trimming shortened V by 0 bases and J by 2 bases, and 9 bases separated the two germline ends. CDR1 and CDR2 from the germline V gene are SGHNT and YYREEE (reference sequence). The CDR3, as DNA: TGTGCCAGCAGCTTGGCTGGAGTCGCCTACGAGCAGTACTTC. It encodes CASSLAGVAYEQYF.

The genes are TRBV5-1 and TRBJ2-1; 8 bases are shared with TRBD1. With 3 bases clipped from V and 5 bases from J, the junction kept 1 base outside the gene matches. CDR1 SGHRS and CDR2 YFSETQ come from the germline V gene. There are 13 residues in the CDR3. The CDR3: CASSWDRNNEQFF. CDR3 bases: TGCGCCAGCAGCTGGGACAGGAACAATGAGCAGTTCTTC. The whole variable domain, remainder taken from reference TRBV5-1 and TRBJ2-1, is KAGVTQTPRYLIKTRGQQVTLSCSPISGHRSVSWYQQTPGQGLQFLFEYFSETQRNKGNFPGRFSGRQFSNSRSEMNVSTLELGDSALYLCASSWDRNNEQFFGPGTRLTVL.

The gene calls are TRBV5-1 and TRBJ1-6; D not resolved. CDR1 and CDR2 (germline): SGHRS, YFSETQ. This CDR3 is 15 amino acids long. Trimming removed 0 bases from V and 6 bases from J, with 10 bases in between. Here the CDR3 DNA reads TGCGCCAGCAGCTTGGATGGAGGATCTAATTCACCCCTCCACTTT. Protein sequence: CASSLDGGSNSPLHF.

This chain uses TRBV27 with TRBJ1-6; possible D gene TRBD1, 5 bases. CDR3 size: 16 residues. The V end lost 5 bases, the J end lost 7 bases, and 18 bases lay between the germline ends. The germline gives CDR1 MNHEY, CDR2 SMNVEV (reference sequence). CDR3 sequence: CASSLLPGPMNSPLHF. The CDR3 region has the DNA TGTGCCAGCAGTCTACTGCCGGGGCCTATGAATTCACCCCTCCACTTT.